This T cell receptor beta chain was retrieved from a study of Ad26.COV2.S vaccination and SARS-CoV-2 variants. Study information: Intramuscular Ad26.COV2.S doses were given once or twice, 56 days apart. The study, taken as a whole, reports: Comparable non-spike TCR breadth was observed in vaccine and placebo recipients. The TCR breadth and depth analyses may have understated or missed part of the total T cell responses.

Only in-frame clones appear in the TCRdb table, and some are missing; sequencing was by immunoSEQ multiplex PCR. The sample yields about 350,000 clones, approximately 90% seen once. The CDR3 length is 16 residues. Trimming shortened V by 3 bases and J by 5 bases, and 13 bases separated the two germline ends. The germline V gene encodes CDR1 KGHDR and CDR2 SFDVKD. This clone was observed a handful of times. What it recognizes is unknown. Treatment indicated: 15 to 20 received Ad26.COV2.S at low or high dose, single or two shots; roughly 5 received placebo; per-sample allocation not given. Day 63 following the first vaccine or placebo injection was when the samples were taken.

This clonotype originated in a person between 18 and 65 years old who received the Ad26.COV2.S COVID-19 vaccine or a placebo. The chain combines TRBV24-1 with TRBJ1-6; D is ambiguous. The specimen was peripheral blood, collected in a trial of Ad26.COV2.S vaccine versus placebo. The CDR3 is CATSDLSRHHNSPLHF. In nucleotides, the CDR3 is TGTGCCACCAGTGATCTCTCGAGACACCATAATTCACCCCTCCACTTT.